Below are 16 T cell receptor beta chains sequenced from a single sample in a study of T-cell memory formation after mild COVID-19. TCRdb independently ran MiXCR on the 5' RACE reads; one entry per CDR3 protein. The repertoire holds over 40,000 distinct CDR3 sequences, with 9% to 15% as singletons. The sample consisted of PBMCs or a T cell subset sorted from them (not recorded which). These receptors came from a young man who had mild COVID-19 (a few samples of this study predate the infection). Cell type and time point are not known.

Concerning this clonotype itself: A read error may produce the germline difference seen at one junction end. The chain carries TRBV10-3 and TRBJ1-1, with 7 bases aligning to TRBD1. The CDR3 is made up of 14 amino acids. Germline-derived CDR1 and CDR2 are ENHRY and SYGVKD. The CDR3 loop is CAITETGTVTEAFF. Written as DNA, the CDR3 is TGTGCCATCACTGAGACCGGGACAGTCACTGAAGCTTTCTTT.

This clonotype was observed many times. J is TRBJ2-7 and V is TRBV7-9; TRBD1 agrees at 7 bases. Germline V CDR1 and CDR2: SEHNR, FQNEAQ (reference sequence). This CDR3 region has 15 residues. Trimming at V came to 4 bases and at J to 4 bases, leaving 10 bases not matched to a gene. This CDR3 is CASSSTRTGIYEQYV. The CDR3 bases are TGTGCCAGCAGCTCCACACGGACAGGAATATACGAGCAGTACGTC.

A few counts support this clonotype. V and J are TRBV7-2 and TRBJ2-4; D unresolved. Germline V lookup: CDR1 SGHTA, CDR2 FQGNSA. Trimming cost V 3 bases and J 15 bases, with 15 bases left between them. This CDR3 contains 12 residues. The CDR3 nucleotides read TGTGCCAGCAGCTTTAAACCGGGTCCCCGGTACTTC. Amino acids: CASSFKPGPRYF.

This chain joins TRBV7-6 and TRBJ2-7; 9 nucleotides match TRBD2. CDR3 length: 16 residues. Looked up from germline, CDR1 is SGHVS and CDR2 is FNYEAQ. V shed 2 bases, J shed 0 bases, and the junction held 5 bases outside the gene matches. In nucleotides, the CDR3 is TGTGCCAGCAGCTTAATGGGAGCGGGGGGCTCCTACGAGCAGTACTTC. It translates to CASSLMGAGGSYEQYF. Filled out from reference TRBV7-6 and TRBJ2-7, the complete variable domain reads GAGVSQSPRYKVTKRGQDVALRCDPISGHVSLYWYRQALGQGPEFLTYFNYEAQQDKSGLPNDRFSAERPEGSISTLTIQRTEQRDSAMYRCASSLMGAGGSYEQYFGPGTRLTVT.

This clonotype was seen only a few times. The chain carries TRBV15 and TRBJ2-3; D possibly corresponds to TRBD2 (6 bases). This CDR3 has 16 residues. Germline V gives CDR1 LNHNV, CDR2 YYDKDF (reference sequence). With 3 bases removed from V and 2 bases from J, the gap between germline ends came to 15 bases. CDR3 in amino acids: CATSSSGGQLTDTQYF. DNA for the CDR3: TGTGCCACCAGCAGCTCTGGAGGGCAGCTCACAGATACGCAGTATTTT.

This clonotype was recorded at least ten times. The CDR3 protein is CASSYYGSYNEQFF. In DNA, the CDR3 is TGTGCCAGCAGTTACTACGGGAGCTACAATGAGCAGTTCTTC. The rearrangement links TRBV6-2 or TRBV6-3 to TRBJ2-1; tentatively, D is TRBD2 (6 bases). The CDR3 is 14 residues long. Per germline, CDR1 MNHEY and CDR2 SVGEGT. V was cut by 1 base and J by 3 bases, with 7 bases left in between.

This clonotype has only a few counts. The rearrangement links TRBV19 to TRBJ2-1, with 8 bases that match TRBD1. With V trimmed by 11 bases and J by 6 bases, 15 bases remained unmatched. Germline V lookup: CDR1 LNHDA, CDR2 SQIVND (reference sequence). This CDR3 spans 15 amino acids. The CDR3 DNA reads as TGTGCCTCCCGAAGCGGACAGGGCCTAGGCAATGAGCAGTTCTTC. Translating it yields CASRSGQGLGNEQFF.

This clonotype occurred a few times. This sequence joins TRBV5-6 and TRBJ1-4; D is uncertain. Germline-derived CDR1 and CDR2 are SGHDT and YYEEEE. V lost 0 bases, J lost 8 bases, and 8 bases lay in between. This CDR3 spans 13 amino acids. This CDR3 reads CASSLGVREKLFF. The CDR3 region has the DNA TGTGCCAGCAGCTTGGGGGTTCGGGAAAAACTGTTTTTT.

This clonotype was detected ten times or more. CDR3 sequence (DNA): TGTGCCAGCAGCCCGGGACTCCGCTACAATGAGCAGTTCTTC. Translating gives CASSPGLRYNEQFF. The V call is TRBV7-9, the J call TRBJ2-1; D perhaps matches TRBD2 (6 bases). CDR1 and CDR2 from the germline V gene are SEHNR and FQNEAQ (reference sequence). The CDR3 spans 14 residues. V lost 5 bases to trimming and J lost 3 bases, with 11 bases between them.

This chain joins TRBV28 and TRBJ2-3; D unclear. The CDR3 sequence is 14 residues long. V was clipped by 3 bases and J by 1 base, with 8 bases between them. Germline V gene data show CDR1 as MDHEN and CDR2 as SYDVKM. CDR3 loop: CASSFLSGTDTQYF. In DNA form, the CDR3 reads TGTGCCAGCAGTTTTCTTTCGGGCACAGATACGCAGTATTTT.

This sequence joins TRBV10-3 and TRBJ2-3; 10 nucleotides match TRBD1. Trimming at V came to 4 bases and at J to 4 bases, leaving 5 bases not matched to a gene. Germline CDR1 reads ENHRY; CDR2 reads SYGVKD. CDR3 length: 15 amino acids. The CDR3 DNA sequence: TGTGCCATCAGTGGGGGGACAGGGGTTCCAGATACGCAGTATTTT. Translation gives CAISGGTGVPDTQYF.

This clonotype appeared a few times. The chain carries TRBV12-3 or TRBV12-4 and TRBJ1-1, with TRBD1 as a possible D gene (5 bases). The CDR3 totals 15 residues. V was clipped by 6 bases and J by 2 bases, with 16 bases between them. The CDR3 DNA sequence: TGTGCCAGCAGGCCGGTTTCGGGGGGAAACACTGAAGCTTTCTTT. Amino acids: CASRPVSGGNTEAFF.

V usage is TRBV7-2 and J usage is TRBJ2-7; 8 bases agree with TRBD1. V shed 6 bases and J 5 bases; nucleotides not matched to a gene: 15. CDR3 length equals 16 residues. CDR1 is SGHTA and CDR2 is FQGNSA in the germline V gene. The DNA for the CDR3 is TGTGCCAGCAGAAACCCGTACCGACAGGGGTCCCACGAGCAGTACTTC. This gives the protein CASRNPYRQGSHEQYF.

The CDR3 nucleotides are TGTGCCAGCTCACCGGACAGGGCAGGAGAGACCCAGTACTTC. Residues: CASSPDRAGETQYF. This chain links TRBV18 with TRBJ2-5, with TRBD1 identical over 8 bases. Trimming took 3 bases from V and 4 from J; bases not matched to a gene: 4. The CDR3 has 14 amino acids. In germline, CDR1 is KGHSH, CDR2 LQKENI. Complete variable domain (other parts from reference TRBV18 and TRBJ2-5): NAGVMQNPRHLVRRRGQEARLRCSPMKGHSHVYWYRQLPEEGLKFMVYLQKENIIDESGMPKERFSAEFPKEGPSILRIQQVVRGDSAAYFCASSPDRAGETQYFGPGTRLLVL.

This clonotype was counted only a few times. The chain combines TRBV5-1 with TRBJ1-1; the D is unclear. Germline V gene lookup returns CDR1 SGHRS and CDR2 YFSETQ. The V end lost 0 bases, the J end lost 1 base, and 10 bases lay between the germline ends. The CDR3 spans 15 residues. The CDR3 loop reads CASSLAMLSNTEAFF. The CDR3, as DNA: TGCGCCAGCAGCTTGGCAATGCTATCGAACACTGAAGCTTTCTTT.

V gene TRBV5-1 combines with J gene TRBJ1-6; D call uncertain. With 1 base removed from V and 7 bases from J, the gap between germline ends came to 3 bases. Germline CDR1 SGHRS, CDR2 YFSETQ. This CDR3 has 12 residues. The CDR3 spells CASSLPNSPLHF. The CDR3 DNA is TGCGCCAGCAGCTTGCCCAATTCACCCCTCCACTTT. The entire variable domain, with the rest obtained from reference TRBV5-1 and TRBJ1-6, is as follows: KAGVTQTPRYLIKTRGQQVTLSCSPISGHRSVSWYQQTPGQGLQFLFEYFSETQRNKGNFPGRFSGRQFSNSRSEMNVSTLELGDSALYLCASSLPNSPLHFGNGTRLTVT.